The 10 T cell receptor beta chains below all came from one sample that was sequenced in a study of CD8 T cells in ankylosing spondylitis. TCRdb analysed the 5' RACE reads with MiXCR anew, one entry per CDR3 protein. This table has more than 150,000 distinct CDR3 sequences, roughly 12% appearing once. What was sequenced was blood, either unsorted or a sorted T cell fraction (not recorded which). These receptors originate from a male donor with ankylosing spondylitis or in good health (not recorded which).

For the CDR3, the DNA is TGTGCCAGCAGCCGACCTCCGGGTTCCAATGAGCAGTTCTTC. Translating it yields CASSRPPGSNEQFF. The chain links TRBV6-1 to TRBJ2-1; D gene ambiguous. Germline CDR1 reads MNHNS; CDR2 reads SASEGT. The V gene lost 6 bases and the J gene lost 6 bases, with 15 bases spanning the gap. The CDR3 has 14 amino acids.

The V gene is TRBV10-2, the J gene TRBJ1-3; D possibly corresponds to TRBD1 (5 bases). There are 14 residues in the CDR3. From germline, CDR1 is WSHSY and CDR2 SAAADI. V dropped 2 bases and J dropped 7 bases, with 12 bases sitting between them. CDR3 sequence reads: CASSEGTEGNTIYF. CDR3 nucleotide sequence: TGCGCCAGCAGTGAGGGGACCGAGGGGAACACCATATATTTT.

Concerning this clonotype itself: This may stem from a read error, because a much larger clone lies one nucleotide away. V and J are TRBV7-2 and TRBJ2-6; D is ambiguous. The CDR3 is 15 amino acids. Germline CDR1 reads SGHTA; CDR2 reads FQGNSA. As DNA, the CDR3 is TGTGCCAGCAGCCCACCGTCGGCTGGGCCCAACGTCCTGACTTTC. This translates into CASSPPSAGPNVLTF.

This clonotype was recorded at least ten times. The genes are TRBV7-2 and TRBJ1-1, with D possibly being TRBD1 (5 bases). The germline V gene has CDR1 SGHTA and CDR2 FQGNSA. V was trimmed by 5 bases and J by 1 base, leaving 14 bases between them. CDR3 length equals 15 residues. The CDR3 is CASSRAGLQNTEAFF. The DNA of the CDR3 is TGTGCCAGCAGCCGAGCGGGGCTCCAGAACACTGAAGCTTTCTTT.

This clonotype came up a few times. The CDR3 sequence: CASSFGSTPYNEQFF. The CDR3, as DNA: TGTGCCAGCAGTTTCGGATCGACCCCCTACAATGAGCAGTTCTTC. This chain joins TRBV27 and TRBJ2-1, with D uncertain. The CDR3 is made up of 15 amino acids. Trimming left V 3 bases short and J 2 bases short, with 11 bases between. Germline CDR1 MNHEY, CDR2 SMNVEV (reference sequence).

This clonotype turned up a few times. J is TRBJ1-6 and V is TRBV6-5, with TRBD1 identical over 8 bases. The CDR3 consists of 18 residues. Germline V lookup: CDR1 MNHEY, CDR2 SVGAGI. The junction had 10 bases not matched to a gene; V was cut back by 0 bases and J by 6 bases. The CDR3 nucleotides read TGTGCCAGCAGTTACTCCGTGACAGGGGCCCTTCTTAATTCACCCCTCCACTTT. Translating gives CASSYSVTGALLNSPLHF.

V usage is TRBV20-1 and J usage is TRBJ1-3; weak D call: TRBD1 (6 bases). Trimming removed 0 bases from V and 1 base from J, with 16 bases in between. This CDR3 region has 17 residues. Germline V gene data show CDR1 as DFQATT and CDR2 as SNEGSKA (reference sequence). This chain's CDR3 is CSARDSFGGISGNTIYF. CDR3 DNA sequence: TGCAGTGCTAGAGATTCGTTCGGGGGCATATCTGGAAACACCATATATTTT.

This chain's CDR3 is CASSWDGVYTF. The CDR3 DNA reads as TGTGCCAGCAGTTGGGACGGGGTGTACACCTTC. The chain employs TRBV7-9 and TRBJ1-2, with D maybe TRBD1 (5 bases). The CDR3 covers 11 residues. Trimming removed 6 bases from V and 11 bases from J, with 13 bases in between. Germline lookup yields CDR1 SEHNR and CDR2 FQNEAQ (reference sequence).

V is TRBV3-1 and J is TRBJ2-7; perhaps TRBD2 as D (5 bases). Trimming took off 2 bases at V and 0 bases at J, with 17 bases between the two ends. This CDR3 region has 17 residues. Germline loops: CDR1 LGHDT, CDR2 YNNKEL (reference sequence). CDR3: CASSQLKRTGSSYEQYF. The CDR3 DNA sequence: TGTGCCAGCAGCCAACTAAAGCGGACGGGTAGCTCCTACGAGCAGTACTTC.

This clonotype was counted ten times or more. V gene TRBV27 combines with J gene TRBJ2-1; no clear D gene. Looked up from germline, CDR1 is MNHEY and CDR2 is SMNVEV (reference sequence). The CDR3 runs 15 residues. Trimming shortened V by 7 bases and J by 0 bases, and 13 bases separated the two germline ends. CDR3 nucleotide sequence: TGTGCCAGCACCCCAAGCCAGAGCTCCTACAATGAGCAGTTCTTC. Its translation is CASTPSQSSYNEQFF.